This is a list of T cell receptor beta chains from one sample in a study of graft-versus-host responses after intestinal transplantation. Which antigens these TCRs recognize remains unknown. TCRdb's copy holds only in-frame clones and misses some; the assay was immunoSEQ multiplex PCR. The sample consists of more than 65,000 clones, 84% of them appearing once. The sequences come from unstimulated CD4+ T cells sorted from spleen or lymph node cells, collected before transplant. These receptors originate from a human donor who was the organ donor for an intestinal transplant. The CDR3 runs from the conserved cysteine through the conserved F or W. Each record gives: clone size, V gene, D gene, J gene, CDR3 DNA, CDR3 protein. A D gene is named only where the DNA matches it firmly. Part of the rows lack a size; the others show once, few, many or a class for expanded clones.

.,TRBV5-7,.,TRBJ1-2,TGTGCCAGCAGCGGCAAAGTCTATGGCTACACCTTC,CASSGKVYGYTF
few,TRBV28,.,TRBJ1-5,TGTGCCAGCAGTCTGACGGGAAGTAGCAATCAGCCCCAGCATTTT,CASSLTGSSNQPQHF
.,TRBV5-1,TRBD1,TRBJ2-5,TGCGCCAGCAGCTTAGGGACAGTTCAAGAGACCCAGTACTTC,CASSLGTVQETQYF
.,TRBV18,.,TRBJ1-2,TGTGCCAGCTCACCACCGGATGAGGGCTTTAATGGCTACACCTTC,CASSPPDEGFNGYTF
.,TRBV19,TRBD1,TRBJ1-1,TGTGCCAGTAGTATTACAGGGGGCACTGAAGCTTTCTTT,CASSITGGTEAFF
.,TRBV5-6,TRBD1,TRBJ1-4,TGTGCCAGCAGCCGACTTACGGGACAGCACGAAAAACTGTTTTTT,CASSRLTGQHEKLFF
.,TRBV7-3,.,TRBJ2-1,TGTGCCAGCAGCTTATCTAGCTCCTACAATGAGCAGTTCTTC,CASSLSSSYNEQFF
once,TRBV19,TRBD2,TRBJ2-2,TGTGCCAGTAGTAAAACCTTAGCGGGGGGACTGACCGGGGAGCTGTTTTTT,CASSKTLAGGLTGELFF
.,TRBV2,TRBD1,TRBJ2-1,TGTGCCAGCAATTACGGCGGGACAGGGGACAATGAGCAGTTCTTC,CASNYGGTGDNEQFF
few,TRBV7-6,.,TRBJ2-1,TGTGCCAGCAGTGGGGCGGACCCATCCTTGGGCGAGCAGTTCTTC,CASSGADPSLGEQFF
.,TRBV9,TRBD2,TRBJ2-1,TGTGCCAGCAGCGAGACTAGCGGACAGTACAATGAGCAGTTCTTC,CASSETSGQYNEQFF
.,TRBV28,.,TRBJ1-2,TGTGCCAGCAGTCCCGCTAACTATGGCTACACCTTC,CASSPANYGYTF
.,TRBV27,TRBD2,TRBJ2-5,TGTGCCAGCAGTTTGGAGCGGGGGGGTCCCGGGACCCAGTACTTC,CASSLERGGPGTQYF
.,TRBV28,.,TRBJ1-3,TGTGCCAGCAGTTTGACAGTGTCCTCCTCTGGAAACACCATATATTTT,CASSLTVSSSGNTIYF
.,TRBV30,.,TRBJ1-1,TGTGCCTGGACCCTTGCTGGCGGCACTGAAGCTTTCTTT,CAWTLAGGTEAFF
.,TRBV28,.,TRBJ2-5,TGTGCCAGCAGTCCCCACGCCCCAGGGGTTACGGGAGAGACCCAGTACTTC,CASSPHAPGVTGETQYF
.,TRBV11-2,.,TRBJ2-1,TGTGCCAGCAGCTTAGATAGGCAGGGGGGACTGTATGGTGAGCAGTTCTTC,CASSLDRQGGLYGEQFF
.,TRBV9,.,TRBJ1-1,TGTGCCAGCAGCGTAGTTGGGGTCGGGAATATTGGTGAAGCTTTCTTT,CASSVVGVGNIGEAFF
.,TRBV7-9,TRBD1,TRBJ2-2,TGTGCCAGCAGCCGTGACAGGGGGAAGTCCGGGGAGCTGTTTTTT,CASSRDRGKSGELFF
.,TRBV4-2,TRBD1,TRBJ1-1,TGTGCCAGCAGCCAAGTCCCCTCCCACGACAGGGGAAACACTGAAGCTTTCTTT,CASSQVPSHDRGNTEAFF
.,TRBV2,TRBD1,TRBJ1-6,TGTGCCAGCAGTGTCCGGGACAGGGGTAATTCACCCCTCCACTTT,CASSVRDRGNSPLHF
.,TRBV27,.,TRBJ1-3,TGTGCCAGCAGTTTTACAGGTGGAAACACCATATATTTT,CASSFTGGNTIYF
.,TRBV30,TRBD1,TRBJ1-4,TGTGCCTGGAGACCCCGGTTCCGGACAGGGGTAGGAACTAATGAAAAACTGTTTTTT,CAWRPRFRTGVGTNEKLFF
.,TRBV2,.,TRBJ1-1,TGTGCCAGCAGTGAAGCCATGGGGGGCACTGAAGCTTTCTTT,CASSEAMGGTEAFF
.,TRBV7-8,TRBD1,TRBJ2-5,TGTGCCAGCAGCCTGGGACAGAGTTTATCCCGAAAAGAGACCCAGTACTTC,CASSLGQSLSRKETQYF
.,TRBV28,.,TRBJ1-1,TGTGCCAGCAGTTTGGGGCAGAACACTGAAGCTTTCTTT,CASSLGQNTEAFF
.,TRBV19,TRBD1,TRBJ1-6,TGTGCCAGTAGTATCAGGGGGCTCGATTCACCCCTCCACTTT,CASSIRGLDSPLHF
.,TRBV13,.,TRBJ1-3,TGTGCCAGCAGCTTATCAACCGGGACTGGAAACACCATATATTTT,CASSLSTGTGNTIYF
.,TRBV5-1,TRBD1,TRBJ1-2,TGCGCCAGCAGCCTGGGAACGACAGGGGAAAGGGGCTATGGCTACACCTTC,CASSLGTTGERGYGYTF
.,TRBV6-1,TRBD1,TRBJ2-5,TGTGCCAGCAGTGAGGGACAGGATGAACGTCAAGAGACCCAGTACTTC,CASSEGQDERQETQYF
.,TRBV2,TRBD1,TRBJ1-2,TGTGCCAGCAGTGAACAGGGGGACTACTATGGCTACACCTTC,CASSEQGDYYGYTF
.,TRBV6-5,TRBD1,TRBJ1-5,TGTGCCAGCAGCCGGACAGGGGCCGGCAATCAGCCCCAGCATTTT,CASSRTGAGNQPQHF
.,TRBV28,TRBD1,TRBJ1-2,TGTGCCAGCAGGCCGGGACAGGGGCGTCGCCTGAATTATGACACCTTC,CASRPGQGRRLNYDTF
once,TRBV5-6,TRBD1,TRBJ1-5,TGTGCCAGCAGCTTGGGACCGGGACAGGGGCTCAATCAGCCCCAGCATTTT,CASSLGPGQGLNQPQHF
.,TRBV11-2,TRBD2,TRBJ2-1,TGTGCCAGCAGCCCCAGACTAGCGGGGGAGATTAACAATGAGCAGTTCTTC,CASSPRLAGEINNEQFF